This T cell receptor beta chain was recorded in a study of cytomegalovirus exposure and HLA in healthy donors. Study background: The roughly 670 first-cohort repertoires and the roughly 130 validation repertoires shared the same platform, a later analysis reported. Study findings and constraints: The listing of 150 to 200 TCR beta chains classed them as cytomegalovirus-associated. Most TCR sequences were seen very rarely across donors, but some public TCRs occurred in many. With high specificity and sensitivity, the classifier reportedly diagnosed cytomegalovirus status.

Worth noting for this clone: Its antigen is not known.

Clones were read by immunoSEQ multiplex PCR, and TCRdb kept only the in-frame ones, dropping some. The sample includes approximately 240,000 clones, 80% to 95% of them seen just once. The CDR3 sequence is 14 residues long. The germline V and J ends were trimmed by 4 bases and 5 bases, with 11 bases remaining between them. CDR1 and CDR2 from the germline V gene are MNHNS and SASEGT. The chain has TRBV6-1 and TRBJ2-2; D may be TRBD1 (5 bases). Input material: PBMCs. This TCR came from a woman aged 18-29 years in good health and CMV-seronegative. The CDR3 bases are TGTGCCAGCAGTGGTTACACAGGAACCGGGGAGCTGTTTTTT. Translated, it gives CASSGYTGTGELFF.